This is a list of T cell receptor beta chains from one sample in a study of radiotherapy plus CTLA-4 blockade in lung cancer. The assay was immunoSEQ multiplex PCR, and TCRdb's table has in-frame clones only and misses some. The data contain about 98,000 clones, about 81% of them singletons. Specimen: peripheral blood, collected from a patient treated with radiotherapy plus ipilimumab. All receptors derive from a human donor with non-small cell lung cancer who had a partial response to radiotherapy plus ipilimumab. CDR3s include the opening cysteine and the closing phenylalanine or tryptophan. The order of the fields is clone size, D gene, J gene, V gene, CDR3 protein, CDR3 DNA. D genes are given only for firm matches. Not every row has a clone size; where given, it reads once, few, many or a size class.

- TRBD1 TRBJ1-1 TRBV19 CASIDRGDRTEAFF TGTGCCAGCATAGACAGGGGGGATCGCACTGAAGCTTTCTTT
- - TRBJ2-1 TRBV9 CASSLRPSETAPYNEQFF TGTGCCAGCAGCCTCCGTCCCTCGGAGACAGCCCCTTACAATGAGCAGTTCTTC
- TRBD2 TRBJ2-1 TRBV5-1 CASSPVAGGPGEQFF TGCGCCAGCAGCCCCGTAGCGGGAGGGCCGGGGGAGCAGTTCTTC
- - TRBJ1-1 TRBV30 CAWRGGYRRGEAFF TGTGCCTGGAGGGGCGGATATCGGCGGGGTGAAGCTTTCTTT
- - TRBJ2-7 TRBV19 CASSSPGLSFYEQYF TGTGCCAGTAGTTCACCGGGACTTTCTTTTTACGAGCAGTACTTC
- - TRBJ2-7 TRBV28 CASSLTDEQYF TGTGCCAGCAGTTTAACTGACGAGCAGTACTTC
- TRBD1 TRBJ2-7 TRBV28 CAISLQGPQIYEQYF TGTGCCATTTCTTTACAGGGGCCGCAGATCTACGAGCAGTACTTC
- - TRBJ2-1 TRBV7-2 CASSLWAGTYNEQFF TGTGCCAGCAGCTTGTGGGCAGGGACCTACAATGAGCAGTTCTTC
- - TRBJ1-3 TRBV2 CASSWSTVGNTIYF TGTGCCAGCAGTTGGTCGACAGTAGGAAACACCATATATTTT
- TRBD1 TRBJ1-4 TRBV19 CASSISGGSGEKLFF TGTGCCAGTAGTATCTCAGGGGGCTCGGGTGAAAAACTGTTTTTT
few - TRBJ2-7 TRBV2 CASGGSGGYEQYF TGTGCCAGCGGGGGGAGCGGTGGCTACGAGCAGTACTTC
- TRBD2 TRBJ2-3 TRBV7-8 CASSHPVLAAPDTQYF TGTGCCAGCAGCCACCCCGTTCTAGCGGCCCCGGATACGCAGTATTTT
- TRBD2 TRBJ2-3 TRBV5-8 CASSSGGFTDTQYF TGTGCCAGCAGCTCCGGGGGGTTCACAGATACGCAGTATTTT